Listed below are T cell receptor beta chains from one sample, sequenced in a study of blood T cells in healthy people across ages. TCRdb used MiXCR to reprocess the 5' RACE reads, holding one entry per CDR3 protein. This sample has 380,000 or so distinct CDR3 sequences; 45% to 60% occur once, and the top ten carry under 60%. The sequencing input was blood. The receptors were gathered from a man in his 60s in good health. The CDR3 runs from the conserved cysteine through the conserved F or W. The D gene is left open where the match is weak. Clone sizes are given selectively: once, few, many, or a class where the clone is expanded.

J,V,D,size,CDR3,DNA
TRBJ2-7,TRBV20-1,TRBD2,few,CSAQGTSGSSSYEQYF,TGCAGTGCTCAAGGAACTAGCGGGAGCTCCTCCTACGAGCAGTACTTC
TRBJ2-3,TRBV5-1,-,-,CASSLGFRTDTQYF,TGCGCCAGCAGCCTCGGTTTTCGCACAGATACGCAGTATTTT
TRBJ2-5,TRBV11-2,TRBD2,-,CASSLEGLAGVETQYF,TGTGCCAGCAGCCTGGAGGGACTAGCGGGGGTAGAGACCCAGTACTTC
TRBJ2-3,TRBV2,TRBD2,-,CASSKTSDSTDTQYF,TGTGCCAGCAGTAAGACTAGCGATAGCACAGATACGCAGTATTTT
TRBJ1-5,TRBV12-3/TRBV12-4,-,few,CASSLFPNQPQHF,TGTGCCAGCAGTTTATTTCCTAATCAGCCCCAGCATTTT
TRBJ2-7,TRBV19,-,-,CASSPAGPRGEQYF,TGTGCCAGTAGTCCTGCAGGGCCCAGGGGAGAGCAGTACTTC
TRBJ2-1,TRBV5-1,-,-,CASSPAVFRDEQFF,TGCGCCAGCAGCCCGGCGGTCTTCCGGGATGAGCAGTTCTTC
TRBJ2-1,TRBV6-6,-,-,CASSPAQGGLRQFF,TGTGCCAGCAGTCCCGCCCAGGGGGGACTGAGGCAGTTCTTC
TRBJ2-7,TRBV28,TRBD2,-,CASSYLVAGHEQYF,TGTGCCAGCAGCTACCTGGTAGCGGGCCACGAGCAGTACTTC
TRBJ2-7,TRBV6-2/TRBV6-3,TRBD2,-,CASSSTSGRYEQYF,TGTGCCAGCTCGTCGACTAGCGGGAGGTACGAGCAGTACTTC
TRBJ2-7,TRBV5-1,-,once,CASSWTNPYEQYF,TGCGCCAGCAGCTGGACGAACCCCTACGAGCAGTACTTC
TRBJ2-7,TRBV7-9,TRBD2,-,CASSSGGGLEQYF,TGTGCCAGCAGCTCAGGCGGGGGGCTTGAGCAGTACTTC
TRBJ2-1,TRBV6-1,TRBD1,-,CASRNLPGQGASFSYNEQFF,TGTGCCAGCAGAAATTTGCCGGGACAGGGAGCTTCGTTCTCCTACAATGAGCAGTTCTTC
TRBJ2-7,TRBV30,-,-,CAWSVQLYEQYF,TGTGCCTGGAGTGTACAACTTTACGAGCAGTACTTC
TRBJ2-3,TRBV20-1,-,-,CSATRDTSSTDTQYF,TGCAGTGCTACCAGGGACACCTCTAGCACAGATACGCAGTATTTT
TRBJ2-5,TRBV7-2,-,-,CASSLGSAGKETQYF,TGTGCCAGCAGCTTAGGTTCGGCGGGAAAAGAGACCCAGTACTTC
TRBJ2-7,TRBV25-1,-,-,CASSEDEAIPEQYF,TGTGCCAGCAGTGAAGATGAGGCAATTCCCGAGCAGTACTTC
TRBJ1-6,TRBV7-2,TRBD1,-,CASSPSRTGSSYNSPLHF,TGTGCCAGCAGCCCCTCCCGGACAGGGAGCTCCTATAATTCACCCCTCCACTTT
TRBJ2-1,TRBV7-2,-,-,CASSPKGGGGSNEQFF,TGTGCCAGCAGCCCAAAAGGGGGCGGGGGTTCCAATGAGCAGTTCTTC
TRBJ2-5,TRBV2,TRBD1,-,CASSERDRGSEETQYF,TGTGCCAGCAGTGAACGGGACAGGGGTTCTGAGGAGACCCAGTACTTC
TRBJ2-4,TRBV4-1,TRBD2,-,CASSQGGTSGRVKNIQYF,TGCGCCAGCAGCCAAGGAGGGACTAGCGGGAGAGTCAAAAACATTCAGTACTTC
TRBJ2-7,TRBV7-9,-,few,CASSPPGPPRVQYF,TGTGCCAGCAGCCCCCCCGGGCCCCCAAGGGTGCAGTACTTC
TRBJ1-6,TRBV6-1,-,-,CASTGVGNSPLHF,TGTGCCAGCACGGGGGTTGGCAATTCACCCCTCCACTTT
TRBJ2-3,TRBV7-9,TRBD1,-,CASSLDRATDTQYF,TGTGCCAGCAGCCTGGACAGGGCCACAGATACGCAGTATTTT
TRBJ2-4,TRBV20-1,TRBD1,-,CSASGPPRGAKNIQYF,TGCAGTGCTAGTGGCCCCCCCAGGGGGGCCAAAAACATTCAGTACTTC
TRBJ1-2,TRBV12-3/TRBV12-4,-,-,CASSLRQGQNYGYTF,TGTGCCAGCAGTTTACGCCAAGGACAAAACTATGGCTACACCTTC